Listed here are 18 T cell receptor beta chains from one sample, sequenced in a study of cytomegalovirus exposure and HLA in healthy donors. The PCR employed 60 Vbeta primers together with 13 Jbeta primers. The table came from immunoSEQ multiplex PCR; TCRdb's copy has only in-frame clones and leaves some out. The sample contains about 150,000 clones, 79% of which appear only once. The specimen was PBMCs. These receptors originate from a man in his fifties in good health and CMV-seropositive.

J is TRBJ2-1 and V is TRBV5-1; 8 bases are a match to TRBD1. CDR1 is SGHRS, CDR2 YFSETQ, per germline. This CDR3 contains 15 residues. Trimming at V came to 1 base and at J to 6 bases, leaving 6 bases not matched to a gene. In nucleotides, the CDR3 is TGCGCCAGCAGCTTGAGCCAGGGGGCTTTCAATGAGCAGTTCTTC. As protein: CASSLSQGAFNEQFF. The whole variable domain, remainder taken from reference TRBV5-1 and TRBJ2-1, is KAGVTQTPRYLIKTRGQQVTLSCSPISGHRSVSWYQQTPGQGLQFLFEYFSETQRNKGNFPGRFSGRQFSNSRSEMNVSTLELGDSALYLCASSLSQGAFNEQFFGPGTRLTVL.

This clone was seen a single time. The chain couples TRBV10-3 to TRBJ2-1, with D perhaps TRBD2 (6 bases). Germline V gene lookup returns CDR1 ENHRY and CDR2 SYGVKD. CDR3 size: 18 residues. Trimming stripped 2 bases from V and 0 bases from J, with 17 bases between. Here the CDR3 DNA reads TGTGCCATCAGTGAGCCGATTAGCGGAAAGAGCTCCTACAATGAGCAGTTCTTC. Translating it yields CAISEPISGKSSYNEQFF.

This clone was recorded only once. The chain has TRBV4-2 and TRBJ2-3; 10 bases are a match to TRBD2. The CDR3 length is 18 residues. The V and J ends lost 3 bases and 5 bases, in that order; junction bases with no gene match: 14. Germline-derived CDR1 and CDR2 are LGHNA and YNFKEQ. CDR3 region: CASSQASSGRASGDTQYF. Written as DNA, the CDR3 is TGTGCCAGCAGCCAGGCCTCGAGCGGGAGGGCCTCCGGAGATACGCAGTATTTT.

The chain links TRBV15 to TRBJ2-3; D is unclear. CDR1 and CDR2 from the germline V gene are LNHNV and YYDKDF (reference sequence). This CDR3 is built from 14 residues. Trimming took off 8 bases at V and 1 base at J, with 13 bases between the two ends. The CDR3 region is CATQSSGRTDTQYF. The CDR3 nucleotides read TGTGCCACCCAGTCATCAGGCCGCACAGATACGCAGTATTTT.

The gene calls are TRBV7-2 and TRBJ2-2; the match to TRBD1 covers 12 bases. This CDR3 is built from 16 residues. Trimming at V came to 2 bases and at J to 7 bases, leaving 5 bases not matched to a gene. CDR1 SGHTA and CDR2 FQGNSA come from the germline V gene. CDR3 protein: CASSLMGQGASGELFF. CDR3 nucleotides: TGTGCCAGCAGCTTAATGGGACAGGGGGCGAGCGGGGAGCTGTTTTTT.

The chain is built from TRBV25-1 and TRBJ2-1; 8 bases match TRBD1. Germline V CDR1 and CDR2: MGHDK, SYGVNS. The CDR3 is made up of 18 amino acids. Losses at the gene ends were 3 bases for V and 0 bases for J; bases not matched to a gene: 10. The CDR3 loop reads CASSETRDRLSSYNEQFF. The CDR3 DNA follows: TGTGCCAGCAGTGAGACCCGGGACAGGCTTAGCTCCTACAATGAGCAGTTCTTC. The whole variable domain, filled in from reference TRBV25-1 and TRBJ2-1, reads EADIYQTPRYLVIGTGKKITLECSQTMGHDKMYWYQQDPGMELHLIHYSYGVNSTEKGDLSSESTVSRIRTEHFPLTLESARPSHTSQYLCASSETRDRLSSYNEQFFGPGTRLTVL.

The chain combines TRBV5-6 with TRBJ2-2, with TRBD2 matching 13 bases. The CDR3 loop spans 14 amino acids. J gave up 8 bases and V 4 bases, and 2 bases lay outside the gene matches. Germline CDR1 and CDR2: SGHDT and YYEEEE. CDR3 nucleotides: TGTGCCAGCAGCCGGACTAGCGGGAGAGGGGAGCTGTTTTTT. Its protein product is CASSRTSGRGELFF.

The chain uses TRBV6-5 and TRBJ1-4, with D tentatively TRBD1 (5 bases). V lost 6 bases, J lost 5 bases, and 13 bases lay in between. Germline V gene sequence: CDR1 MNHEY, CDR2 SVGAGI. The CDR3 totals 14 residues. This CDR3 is CASRRDGTNEKLFF. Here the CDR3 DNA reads TGTGCCAGCAGGCGGGACGGGACGAATGAAAAACTGTTTTTT.

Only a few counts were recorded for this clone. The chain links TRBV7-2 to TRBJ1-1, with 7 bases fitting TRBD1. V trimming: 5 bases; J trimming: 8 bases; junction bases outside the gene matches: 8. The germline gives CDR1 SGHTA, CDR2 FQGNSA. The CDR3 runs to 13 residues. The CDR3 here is CASSPRTGREAFF. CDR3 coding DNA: TGTGCCAGCAGCCCCCGGACAGGCCGAGAAGCTTTCTTT.

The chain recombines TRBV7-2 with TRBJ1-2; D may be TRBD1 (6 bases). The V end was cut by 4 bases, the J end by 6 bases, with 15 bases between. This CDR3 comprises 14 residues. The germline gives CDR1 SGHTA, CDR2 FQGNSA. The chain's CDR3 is CASSWVQGRDGYTF. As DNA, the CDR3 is TGTGCCAGCAGCTGGGTGCAGGGGAGAGATGGCTACACCTTC.

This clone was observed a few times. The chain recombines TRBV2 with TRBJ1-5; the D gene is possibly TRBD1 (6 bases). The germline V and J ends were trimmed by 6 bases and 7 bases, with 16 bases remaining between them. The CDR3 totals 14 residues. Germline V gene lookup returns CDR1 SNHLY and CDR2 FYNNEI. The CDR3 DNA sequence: TGTGCCAGCAGGCAAACAGGGATGTGGCAGCCCCAGCATTTT. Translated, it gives CASRQTGMWQPQHF. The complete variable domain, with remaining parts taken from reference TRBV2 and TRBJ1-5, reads EPEVTQTPSHQVTQMGQEVILRCVPISNHLYFYWYRQILGQKVEFLVSFYNNEISEKSEIFDDQFSVERPDGSNFTLKIRSTKLEDSAMYFCASRQTGMWQPQHFGDGTRLSIL.

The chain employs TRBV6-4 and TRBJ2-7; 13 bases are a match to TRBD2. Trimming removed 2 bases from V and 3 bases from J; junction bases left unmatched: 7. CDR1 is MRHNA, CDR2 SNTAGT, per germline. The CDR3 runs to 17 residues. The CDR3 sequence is CASSDPGWTSGSYEQYF. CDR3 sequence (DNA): TGTGCCAGCAGTGACCCCGGCTGGACTAGCGGGAGCTACGAGCAGTACTTC.

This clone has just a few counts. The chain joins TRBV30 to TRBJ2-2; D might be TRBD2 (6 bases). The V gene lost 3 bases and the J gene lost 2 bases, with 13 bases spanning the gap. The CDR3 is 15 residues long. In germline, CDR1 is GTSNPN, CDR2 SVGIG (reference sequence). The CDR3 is CAWSPGTSNTGELFF. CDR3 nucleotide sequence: TGTGCCTGGAGCCCTGGGACTTCCAACACCGGGGAGCTGTTTTTT.

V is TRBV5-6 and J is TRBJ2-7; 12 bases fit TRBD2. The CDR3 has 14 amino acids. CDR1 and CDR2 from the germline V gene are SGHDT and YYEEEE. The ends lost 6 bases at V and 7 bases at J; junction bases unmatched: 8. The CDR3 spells CASTQLAGGREQYF. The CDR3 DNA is TGTGCCAGCACCCAACTAGCGGGAGGCCGTGAGCAGTACTTC.

The chain's CDR3 is CASSAGGDTQYF. DNA for the CDR3: TGTGCCAGCAGCGCGGGCGGTGATACGCAGTATTTT. This chain connects TRBV11-3 to TRBJ2-3; possibly TRBD2 for D (5 bases). The CDR3 contains 12 residues. Trimming took off 5 bases at V and 6 bases at J, with 9 bases between the two ends. The germline gives CDR1 SGHNT, CDR2 YENEEA. Full variable domain (outside the CDR3, taken from reference TRBV11-3 and TRBJ2-3): EAGVVQSPRYKIIEKKQPVAFWCNPISGHNTLYWYLQNLGQGPELLIRYENEEAVDDSQLPKDRFSAERLKGVDSTLKIQPAELGDSAVYLCASSAGGDTQYFGPGTRLTVL.

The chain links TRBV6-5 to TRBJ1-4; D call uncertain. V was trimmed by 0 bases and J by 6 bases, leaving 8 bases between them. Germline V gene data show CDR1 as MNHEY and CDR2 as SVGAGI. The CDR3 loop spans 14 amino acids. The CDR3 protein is CASSYSSAYEKLFF. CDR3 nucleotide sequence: TGTGCCAGCAGTTACTCGAGCGCGTATGAAAAACTGTTTTTT.

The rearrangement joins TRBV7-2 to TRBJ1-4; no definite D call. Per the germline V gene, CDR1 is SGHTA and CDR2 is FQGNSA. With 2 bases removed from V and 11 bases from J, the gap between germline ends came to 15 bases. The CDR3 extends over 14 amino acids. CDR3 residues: CASSLLLTAGKLFF. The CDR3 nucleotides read TGTGCCAGCAGCTTACTACTGACGGCGGGGAAACTGTTTTTT.

The CDR3: CASRAAGFTDTQYF. The CDR3 nucleotides are TGTGCCAGCAGGGCAGCGGGATTCACAGATACGCAGTATTTT. The chain combines TRBV2 with TRBJ2-3; 7 bases align to TRBD2. Germline CDR1 SNHLY, CDR2 FYNNEI. V lost 6 bases, J lost 2 bases, and 5 bases stayed unmatched. The CDR3 totals 14 residues.